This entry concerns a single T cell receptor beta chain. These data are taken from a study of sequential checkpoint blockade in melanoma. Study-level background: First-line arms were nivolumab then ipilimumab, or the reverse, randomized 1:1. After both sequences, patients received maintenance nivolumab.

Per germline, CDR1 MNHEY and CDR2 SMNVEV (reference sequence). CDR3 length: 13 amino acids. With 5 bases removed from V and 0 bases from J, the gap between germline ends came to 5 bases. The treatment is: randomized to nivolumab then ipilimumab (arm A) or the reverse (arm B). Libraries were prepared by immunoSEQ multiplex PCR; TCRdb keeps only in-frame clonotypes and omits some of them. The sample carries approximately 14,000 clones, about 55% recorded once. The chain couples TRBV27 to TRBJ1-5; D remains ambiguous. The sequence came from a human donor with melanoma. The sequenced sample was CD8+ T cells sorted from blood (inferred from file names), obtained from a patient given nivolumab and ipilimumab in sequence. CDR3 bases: TGTGCCAGCAGTACTAGTAGCAATCAGCCCCAGCATTTT. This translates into CASSTSSNQPQHF.